The 3 T cell receptor beta chains below come from one sample, sequenced in a study of shared clonotypes between healthy human individuals. CD45RO-negative, CCR7-positively selected cells formed the naive CD8 fraction, excluding terminally differentiated effector memory CD45RA+ cells. TCRdb's table, derived via immunoSEQ multiplex PCR, lists solely in-frame clones and lacks some. This sample has roughly 2,000,000 clones, with approximately 94% found just once. Sequencing was carried out using naive CD8+ T cells sorted from blood. The receptors were gathered from a man aged 18 to 30 in good health.

J is TRBJ2-7 and V is TRBV28; possible D gene TRBD1, 6 bases. In germline, CDR1 is MDHEN, CDR2 SYDVKM. The CDR3 is 15 amino acids. V gave up 3 bases and J gave up 3 bases, with 15 bases separating them. The DNA for the CDR3 is TGTGCCAGCAGTTTCCGCCCGGACAGCGTCTACGAGCAGTACTTC. This gives the protein CASSFRPDSVYEQYF. Filled out from reference TRBV28 and TRBJ2-7, the complete variable domain reads DVKVTQSSRYLVKRTGEKVFLECVQDMDHENMFWYRQDPGLGLRLIYFSYDVKMKEKGDIPEGYSVSREKKERFSLILESASTNQTSMYLCASSFRPDSVYEQYFGPGTRLTVT.

The chain employs TRBV7-3 and TRBJ1-6; D possibly corresponds to TRBD1 (6 bases). The CDR3 totals 18 residues. Germline V gene lookup returns CDR1 SGHTA and CDR2 FQGTGA. V lost 1 base and J 8 bases, leaving 21 bases between the germline ends. Here the CDR3 DNA reads TGTGCCAGCAGCTTAAGAAACAGCCAGGGGTTAAAGGATTCACCCCTCCACTTT. Amino acids: CASSLRNSQGLKDSPLHF. The complete variable domain, with remaining parts taken from reference TRBV7-3 and TRBJ1-6, reads GAGVSQTPSNKVTEKGKYVELRCDPISGHTALYWYRQSLGQGPEFLIYFQGTGAADDSGLPNDRFFAVRPEGSVSTLKIQRTERGDSAVYLCASSLRNSQGLKDSPLHFGNGTRLTVT.

V is TRBV11-3 and J is TRBJ2-3; perhaps D is TRBD1 or TRBD2 (5 bases each). CDR1 and CDR2 from the germline V gene are SGHNT and YENEEA. The CDR3 has 13 residues. The V gene lost 5 bases and the J gene lost 5 bases, with 11 bases spanning the gap. CDR3 coding DNA: TGTGCCAGCAGCCGCCTTGGGGGAGATACGCAGTATTTT. Translation: CASSRLGGDTQYF.